This TCR beta chain is drawn from a study of blood T cells in healthy people across ages. Every sample had a minimum of 6.5 million PBMCs isolated. This clonotype was observed once. Using a J-beta primer mix together with a sample-barcoded 5' primer, a second PCR was run for 7 to 11 cycles. In TCRdb, the 5' RACE reads were re-called with MiXCR into one record per CDR3 protein. The sample holds 500,000 to 600,000 distinct CDR3 sequences, about 26% seen once. CDR3 length: 15 residues. Germline V gene data show CDR1 as SGHKS and CDR2 as YYEKEE (reference sequence). Trimming took off 5 bases at V and 6 bases at J, with 18 bases between the two ends.

The specimen was blood. This chain connects TRBV5-5 to TRBJ1-3; D is possibly TRBD1 (5 bases). The TCR sequence derives from a woman between 65 and 79 years old in good health. The CDR3 bases are TGTGCCAGCAGACGGAGAGGGGAGTCGGAAAACACCATATATTTT. This sequence encodes CASRRRGESENTIYF.